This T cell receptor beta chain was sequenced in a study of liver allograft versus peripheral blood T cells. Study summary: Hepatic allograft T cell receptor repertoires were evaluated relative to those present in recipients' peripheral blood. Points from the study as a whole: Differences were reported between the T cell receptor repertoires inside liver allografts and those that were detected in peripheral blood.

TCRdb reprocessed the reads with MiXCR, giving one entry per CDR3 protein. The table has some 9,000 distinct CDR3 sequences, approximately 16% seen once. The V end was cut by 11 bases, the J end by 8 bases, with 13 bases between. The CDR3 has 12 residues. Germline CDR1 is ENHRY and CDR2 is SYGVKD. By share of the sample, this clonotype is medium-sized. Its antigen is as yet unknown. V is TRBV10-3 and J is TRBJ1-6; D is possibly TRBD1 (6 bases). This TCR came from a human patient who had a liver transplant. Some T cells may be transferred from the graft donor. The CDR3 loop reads CAVRDTYSPLHF. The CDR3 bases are TGTGCCGTCCGGGACACCTATTCACCCCTCCACTTT.